The 16 T cell receptor beta chains below all came from one sample that was sequenced in a study of T cell responses to AZD1222 COVID-19 vaccine (dated by TCRdb to about 2021). Library method: the immunoSEQ multiplex PCR assay. TCRdb obtained this table from immuneACCESS and retained in-frame rearrangements with V and J assigned. These tables miss some clones; where compared with another copy, unresolved V genes account for less than half of the shortfall, and the remainder is unexplained. This sample is represented by 130,000 or so clones; around 88% of them were singletons. The ten largest clonotypes hold 11% of the sample. What this sample's time point label stands for: baseline before first vaccination. What this sample's treatment or condition label stands for: meningococcal conjugate vaccine given as trial control. Source: peripheral blood, taken on day 0 of MenACWY control vaccination. The receptors were gathered from an adult in good health.

This rearrangement joins TRBV29-1 to TRBJ1-1; TRBD1 matches 8 bases. Losses at the gene ends were 4 bases for V and 1 base for J; bases not matched to a gene: 2. Germline CDR1 reads SQVTM; CDR2 reads ANQGSEA. The CDR3 is 13 residues long. The CDR3 nucleotides read TGCAGCGTTGGGACAGGGTCGAACACTGAAGCTTTCTTT. Protein product: CSVGTGSNTEAFF.

The chain employs TRBV5-1 and TRBJ2-3; D is perhaps TRBD2 (6 bases). The V and J ends lost 6 bases and 6 bases respectively, with 23 bases between them. CDR1 and CDR2 (germline): SGHRS, YFSETQ. The CDR3 is 16 residues long. The chain's CDR3 is CASKEERVSSWDTQYF. CDR3 coding DNA: TGCGCCAGCAAAGAGGAGCGGGTGAGCTCCTGGGATACGCAGTATTTT.

This chain connects TRBV20-1 to TRBJ2-4; the D is unclear. The ends were cut back, 3 bases at V and 5 bases at J, with 14 bases in the middle. The CDR3 extends over 14 amino acids. From germline, CDR1 is DFQATT and CDR2 SNEGSKA (reference sequence). This CDR3 reads CSASHLVGQNIQYF. CDR3 bases: TGCAGTGCTAGTCATTTGGTGGGCCAAAACATTCAGTACTTC.

The gene calls are TRBV27 and TRBJ1-1; no definite D call. The CDR3 spans 16 residues. Germline V gene sequence: CDR1 MNHEY, CDR2 SMNVEV (reference sequence). V gave up 10 bases and J gave up 3 bases, with 24 bases separating them. The CDR3 reads CATVKRRGSEYTEAFF. Here the CDR3 DNA reads TGTGCCACCGTAAAGAGACGGGGAAGTGAGTACACTGAAGCTTTCTTT.

The gene calls are TRBV11-2 and TRBJ1-1; D is unresolved. Germline CDR1 and CDR2: SGHAT and FQNNGV. This CDR3 spans 12 amino acids. The V end was cut by 4 bases, the J end by 0 bases, with 3 bases between. The CDR3 DNA is TGTGCCAGCAGCTCAATGAACACTGAAGCTTTCTTT. Translation: CASSSMNTEAFF.

In the case of this clone: At one end, the junction sequence differs from germline, possibly due to a read error. This rearrangement joins TRBV7-2 to TRBJ2-7; 9 bases map to TRBD2. Germline V gene data show CDR1 as SGHTA and CDR2 as FQGNSA. This CDR3 comprises 13 residues. The CDR3 bases are TGTGCCAGCAGCTTGTCCCCTAGCGGGGTGAGGCACTTC. Protein product: CASSLSPSGVRHF.

The rearrangement links TRBV27 to TRBJ2-7; 9 bases agree with TRBD2. The CDR3 is 14 residues long. Losses at the gene ends were 5 bases for V and 1 base for J; bases not matched to a gene: 3. CDR1 is MNHEY, CDR2 SMNVEV, per germline (reference sequence). The CDR3 bases are TGTGCCAGCAGTCAGACTAGCGGATCCTACGAGCAGTACTTC. Translating gives CASSQTSGSYEQYF.

This clone appeared a single time. The chain employs TRBV7-3 and TRBJ2-7, with 8 positions matching TRBD2. Germline V gene sequence: CDR1 SGHTA, CDR2 FQGTGA. The CDR3 has 17 residues. V lost 2 bases and J lost 3; bases outside the gene matches: 12. As DNA, the CDR3 is TGTGCCAGCAGCTTAGAGGGTTTGGTTAGCGGGAACTACGAGCAGTACTTC. Protein: CASSLEGLVSGNYEQYF.

This chain links TRBV5-6 with TRBJ2-5; D may be TRBD2 (6 bases). This CDR3 region has 13 residues. The germline V gene has CDR1 SGHDT and CDR2 YYEEEE. Trimming removed 6 bases at V and 4 bases at J, with 13 bases between. The CDR3 DNA follows: TGTGCCAGCAACCGGGACTTTCTAGAGACCCAGTACTTC. Protein product: CASNRDFLETQYF.

The rearrangement links TRBV6-6 to TRBJ1-1; TRBD1 matches at 7 bases. The CDR3 length is 13 residues. Per germline, CDR1 MNHNY and CDR2 SVGAGI (reference sequence). The V segment lost 5 bases and the J segment 3 bases; nucleotides outside the gene matches: 3. The CDR3 spells CASSTRGDTEAFF. CDR3 coding DNA: TGTGCCAGCAGTACCAGGGGGGACACTGAAGCTTTCTTT.

The gene calls are TRBV5-5 and TRBJ1-3; D remains unclear. Trimming removed 3 bases at V and 4 bases at J, with 20 bases between. The length of the CDR3 is 17 residues. From germline, CDR1 is SGHKS and CDR2 YYEKEE (reference sequence). The CDR3 sequence is CASSSSERGVLGNTIYF. In DNA, the CDR3 is TGTGCCAGCAGCTCATCGGAGCGGGGAGTACTAGGAAACACCATATATTTT.

This chain links TRBV9 with TRBJ1-5; D is possibly TRBD1 (5 bases). CDR1 and CDR2 (germline): SGDLS, YYNGEE. The V and J ends lost 4 bases and 1 base respectively, with 15 bases between them. There are 16 residues in the CDR3. In nucleotides, the CDR3 is TGTGCCAGCAGCCTCCTCAGGGAGGGCAGCAATCAGCCCCAGCATTTT. This sequence encodes CASSLLREGSNQPQHF. The variable domain in full, with the rest retrieved from reference TRBV9 and TRBJ1-5, is DSGVTQTPKHLITATGQRVTLRCSPRSGDLSVYWYQQSLDQGLQFLIQYYNGEERAKGNILERFSAQQFPDLHSELNLSSLELGDSALYFCASSLLREGSNQPQHFGDGTRLSIL.

The table lists this clone with a count of one. The V and J genes are TRBV30 and TRBJ1-6, with a weak D call TRBD1 (5 bases). Germline V gene data show CDR1 as GTSNPN and CDR2 as SVGIG (reference sequence). The length of the CDR3 is 15 residues. Between the trimmed V and J ends, which lost 2 bases and 4 bases, there was a span of 12 bases. The CDR3 loop is CAWSPHDSYNSPLHF. The CDR3 DNA sequence: TGTGCCTGGAGTCCGCATGACAGTTATAATTCACCCCTCCACTTT. Full variable domain (missing parts from reference TRBV30 and TRBJ1-6): SQTIHQWPATLVQPVGSPLSLECTVEGTSNPNLYWYRQAAGRGLQLLFYSVGIGQISSEVPQNLSASRPQDRQFILSSKKLLLSDSGFYLCAWSPHDSYNSPLHFGNGTRLTVT.

The chain recombines TRBV7-3 with TRBJ2-1, with D perhaps assigned TRBD1 or TRBD2 (5 bases each). The CDR3 loop spans 15 amino acids. Trimming cost V 1 base and J 1 base, with 8 bases left between them. Germline V gives CDR1 SGHTA, CDR2 FQGTGA. CDR3 DNA sequence: TGTGCCAGCAGCTTAAGGGGGTCGTCCTACAATGAGCAGTTCTTC. This codes for CASSLRGSSYNEQFF.

The chain has TRBV6-2 or TRBV6-3 and TRBJ2-7; D call uncertain. The CDR3 consists of 12 residues. The germline CDR1 and CDR2 sequences are MNHEY and SVGEGT. Deletions cut 2 bases from V and 5 bases from J, with 7 bases between. Written as DNA, the CDR3 is TGTGCCAGCAGTTACATAGGGAACGAGCAGTACTTC. It codes for CASSYIGNEQYF.

The V and J genes are TRBV4-3 and TRBJ1-5; no definite D call. V lost 0 bases, J lost 3 bases, and 9 bases lay in between. The CDR3 contains 15 residues. Germline V gene lookup returns CDR1 LGHNA and CDR2 YSLEER. The CDR3 region is CASSQDLSSNQPQHF. CDR3 nucleotides: TGCGCCAGCAGCCAAGATCTGTCTTCCAATCAGCCCCAGCATTTT.